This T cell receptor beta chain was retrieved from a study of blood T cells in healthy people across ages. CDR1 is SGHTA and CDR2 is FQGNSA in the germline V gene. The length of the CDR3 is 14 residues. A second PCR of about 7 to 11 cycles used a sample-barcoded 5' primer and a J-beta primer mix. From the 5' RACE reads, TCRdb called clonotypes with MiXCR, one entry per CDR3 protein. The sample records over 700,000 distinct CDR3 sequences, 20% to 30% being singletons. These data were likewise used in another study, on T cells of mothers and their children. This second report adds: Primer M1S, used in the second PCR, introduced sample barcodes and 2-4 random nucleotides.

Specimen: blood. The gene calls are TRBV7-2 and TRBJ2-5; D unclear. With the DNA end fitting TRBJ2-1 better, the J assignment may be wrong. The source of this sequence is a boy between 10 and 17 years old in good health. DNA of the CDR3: TGTGCCAGCAGCTTTGACCCAACCTACAATGAGCAGTTCTTC. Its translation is CASSFDPTYNEQFF.